This note documents a single T cell receptor beta chain sequence. Trimming pared 3 bases from V and 7 bases from J, leaving 17 bases between. From germline, CDR1 is SGDLS and CDR2 YYNGEE. The CDR3 is 15 amino acids. This entry belongs to a study of cytotoxic CD8 clonotypes in ibrutinib-treated CLL. About the research overall: Results showed around 24 partial and 2 complete responses; following median approximately 68 months, 14 remained remitted, about 12 advanced.

Target depth was 1 in 200,000 to 1 in 1 million T cells, about 10x per clonotype. Repertoires were generated with immunoSEQ multiplex PCR, while TCRdb's copy carries only in-frame clones and drops some. This table has 130,000 to 150,000 clones, about four fifths appearing once. V usage is TRBV9 and J usage is TRBJ2-1, with a possible D match to TRBD1 (6 bases). Sequencing was performed on PBMCs, taken after 12 months of ibrutinib treatment. The sequence came from a human donor with chronic lymphocytic leukemia. The CDR3 protein is CASSAAGTRANEQFF. The CDR3 nucleotides read TGTGCCAGCAGCGCCGCCGGGACAAGGGCGAATGAGCAGTTCTTC. The full variable domain, rest sourced from reference TRBV9 and TRBJ2-1, is DSGVTQTPKHLITATGQRVTLRCSPRSGDLSVYWYQQSLDQGLQFLIQYYNGEERAKGNILERFSAQQFPDLHSELNLSSLELGDSALYFCASSAAGTRANEQFFGPGTRLTVL.